What follows are 26 T cell receptor beta chains derived from one specimen sequenced in a study of blood T cells in healthy people across ages. Then a second PCR, running roughly 7 to 11 cycles, was carried out with a sample-barcoded 5' primer and a J-beta primer mix. One entry per CDR3 protein, called by TCRdb with MiXCR from the 5' RACE reads. The table has 450,000 to 700,000 distinct CDR3 sequences, 25% to 30% seen once; the top ten hold roughly 18%. The specimen sequenced was blood. The receptors stem from a woman between 65 and 79 years old in good health.

This clonotype has more than one count but fewer than ten. V is TRBV6-2 or TRBV6-3 and J is TRBJ2-5; D not resolved. This CDR3 spans 16 amino acids. Trimming shortened V by 5 bases and J by 1 base, and 17 bases separated the two germline ends. The germline gives CDR1 MNHEY, CDR2 SVGEGT. CDR3 sequence: CASSLRGPAAQETQYF. The CDR3 nucleotides read TGTGCCAGCAGTCTTCGCGGACCGGCCGCCCAAGAGACCCAGTACTTC.

With respect to this clonotype: A junction end diverges from the germline sequence, so it may reflect a read error. The chain uses TRBV11-2 and TRBJ2-5; the D is unclear. The CDR3 totals 13 residues. From germline, CDR1 is SGHAT and CDR2 FQNNGV. CDR3 bases: TGTGCCAGCAGCTCCCTCCGCCAAGAGGCCCAGTACTTC. The encoded protein is CASSSLRQEAQYF.

This clonotype was seen only a few times. V gene TRBV7-2 combines with J gene TRBJ1-6; D gene uncertain. Germline CDR1 reads SGHTA; CDR2 reads FQGNSA. The length of the CDR3 is 14 residues. The ends were cut back, 2 bases at V and 9 bases at J, with 11 bases in the middle. DNA for the CDR3: TGTGCCAGCAGCTTACCCCCTTTGGGTTCACCCCTCCACTTT. It yields the protein CASSLPPLGSPLHF.

The sample holds a few counts of this clonotype. The gene calls are TRBV6-2 or TRBV6-3 and TRBJ2-7; D call uncertain. Germline CDR1 is MNHEY and CDR2 is SVGEGT. The CDR3 covers 14 residues. Trimming cost V 2 bases and J 3 bases, with 11 bases left between them. CDR3 nucleotide sequence: TGTGCCAGCAGTTACCCCCTCCAAGGCTACGAGCAGTACTTC. It translates to CASSYPLQGYEQYF.

The table lists this clonotype with many counts. Sequence at one end of the junction differs from germline and may be a read error. This rearrangement joins TRBV7-3 to TRBJ2-5, with no clear D. Germline CDR1 and CDR2: SGHTA and FQGTGA. The CDR3 extends over 13 amino acids. CDR3: CASSPGAEETQYF. CDR3 in DNA: TGTGCTAGCAGCCCAGGTGCTGAAGAGACCCAGTACTTC.

This clonotype was observed a handful of times. In DNA, the CDR3 is TGTGCCAGCAGCCACACAGGTCTCAAGGGTGGCTACACCTTC. Its translation is CASSHTGLKGGYTF. V gene TRBV3-1 combines with J gene TRBJ1-2; maybe TRBD1 (5 bases). This CDR3 has 14 residues. Germline CDR1 reads LGHDT; CDR2 reads YNNKEL (reference sequence). Trimming pared 3 bases from V and 7 bases from J, leaving 15 bases between.

This clonotype was detected many times. The V call is TRBV20-1, the J call TRBJ1-6; 7 positions match TRBD1. V shed 2 bases and J 3 bases; nucleotides not matched to a gene: 10. The CDR3 consists of 17 residues. Germline values: CDR1 DFQATT, CDR2 SNEGSKA (reference sequence). The CDR3 nucleotides read TGCAGTGCTAGAATAATGGGACAGCATTACTATAATTCACCCCTCCACTTT. As protein: CSARIMGQHYYNSPLHF.

This CDR3 is CASSLAPGGDNEQFF. CDR3 coding DNA: TGCGCCAGCAGCTTGGCCCCAGGGGGGGACAATGAGCAGTTCTTC. V is TRBV5-1 and J is TRBJ2-5; D might be TRBD1 or TRBD2, each matching 7 bases. The last part of the DNA fits TRBJ2-1 better; the J call may be wrong. Germline-derived CDR1 and CDR2 are SGHRS and YFSETQ. This CDR3 spans 15 amino acids.

The V call is TRBV10-3, the J call TRBJ1-2; D ambiguous. Trimming stripped 4 bases from V and 4 bases from J, with 10 bases between. CDR1 is ENHRY and CDR2 is SYGVKD in the germline V gene. This CDR3 is built from 13 residues. In DNA, the CDR3 is TGTGCCATCAGTGGGATTAGTTTCTATGGCTACACCTTC. Protein: CAISGISFYGYTF.

The chain is built from TRBV2 and TRBJ2-5; maybe TRBD2 (6 bases). The germline V gene encodes CDR1 SNHLY and CDR2 FYNNEI. The V and J ends lost 8 bases and 5 bases respectively, with 12 bases between them. The CDR3 extends over 12 amino acids. The CDR3 region is CASSTSPETQYF. CDR3 nucleotides: TGTGCCAGCTCGACTAGTCCGGAGACCCAGTACTTC.

This clonotype was counted between two and nine times. The V and J genes are TRBV6-2 or TRBV6-3 and TRBJ2-6; maybe TRBD2 (6 bases). The CDR3 sequence is 15 residues long. Germline V gene sequence: CDR1 MNHEY, CDR2 SVGEGT. V was trimmed by 5 bases and J by 2 bases, leaving 10 bases between them. The CDR3 nucleotides are TGTGCCAGCAGTGCCTCGGGGGCTGGGGCCAACGTCCTGACTTTC. Translating it yields CASSASGAGANVLTF.

This clonotype was found a few times. This chain uses TRBV5-5 with TRBJ1-2; no reliable D call. The CDR3 spans 15 residues. Per the germline V gene, CDR1 is SGHKS and CDR2 is YYEKEE (reference sequence). V shed 0 bases and J shed 4 bases, with 13 bases lying between them. The CDR3 loop is CASSLEGSPSYGYTF. The CDR3 coding sequence is TGTGCCAGCAGCTTGGAGGGTAGTCCTTCCTATGGCTACACCTTC.

CDR3 amino acids: CASRGHFAGGEKLFF. CDR3 sequence (DNA): TGTGCCTCCCGGGGGCATTTCGCGGGTGGAGAAAAACTGTTTTTT. The J gene is TRBJ1-4, the V gene TRBV10-3, with a possible D match to TRBD1 (6 bases). The ends were cut back, 11 bases at V and 8 bases at J, with 24 bases in the middle. CDR3 size: 15 residues. CDR1 is ENHRY and CDR2 is SYGVKD in the germline V gene.

The rearrangement links TRBV23-1 to TRBJ2-7; no reliable D call. TRBV23-1 is placed among ORFs of uncertain function. This CDR3 has 18 amino acids. V was pared by 2 bases and J by 1 base, with 21 bases between. CDR3 sequence: CASSQVNPEEHGSYEQYF. CDR3 coding DNA: TGCGCCAGCAGTCAAGTAAACCCTGAGGAACATGGATCCTACGAGCAGTACTTC.

This clonotype was detected a few times. The chain couples TRBV11-2 to TRBJ2-1, with TRBD1 matching 7 bases. The V and J ends lost 5 bases and 3 bases, in that order; junction bases with no gene match: 4. CDR1 is SGHAT, CDR2 FQNNGV, per germline. The CDR3 is 14 residues long. DNA of the CDR3: TGTGCCAGCAGCCCGGGACAGTACTACAATGAGCAGTTCTTC. This sequence encodes CASSPGQYYNEQFF.

V gene TRBV6-2 or TRBV6-3 combines with J gene TRBJ2-5; the match to TRBD2 covers 9 bases. Matching the DNA end better, TRBJ2-1 makes the J call doubtful. CDR3 size: 16 residues. Germline V CDR1 and CDR2: MNHEY, SVGEGT. This chain's CDR3 is CASSSPGRGGSYEQFF. DNA for the CDR3: TGTGCCAGCAGTTCCCCGGGGCGGGGGGGGTCATATGAGCAGTTCTTC.

This clonotype turned up a few times. The rearrangement links TRBV9 to TRBJ2-4; 7 bases agree with TRBD1. The CDR3 has 16 residues. V lost 2 bases and J lost 3; bases outside the gene matches: 8. Per germline, CDR1 SGDLS and CDR2 YYNGEE. CDR3 sequence reads: CASSVQTGLSKNIQYF. The CDR3 DNA sequence: TGTGCCAGCAGCGTTCAGACAGGGTTGAGCAAAAACATTCAGTACTTC.

The J gene is TRBJ2-1, the V gene TRBV20-1; TRBD1 matches at 9 bases. The J call is in doubt because the DNA end fits TRBJ2-7 better. The CDR3 contains 14 residues. Germline lookup yields CDR1 DFQATT and CDR2 SNEGSKA (reference sequence). CDR3 sequence reads: CSAIPRTGVYEQYF. The CDR3 region has the DNA TGCAGTGCCATCCCAAGGACAGGGGTCTACGAGCAGTACTTC.

The sample holds a few counts of this clonotype. This rearrangement joins TRBV7-2 to TRBJ1-1; D remains unclear. Trimming left V 4 bases short and J 3 bases short, with 12 bases between. From germline, CDR1 is SGHTA and CDR2 FQGNSA. There are 14 residues in the CDR3. In DNA form, the CDR3 reads TGTGCCAGCAGCTCTAAGACTATAGACACTGAAGCTTTCTTT. It specifies CASSSKTIDTEAFF.

This clonotype was seen a handful of times. Here the CDR3 reads CSARNLGTGDAYGYTF. The CDR3 bases are TGCAGTGCTAGGAACCTCGGGACAGGGGACGCCTATGGCTACACCTTC. This chain uses TRBV20-1 with TRBJ1-2, with TRBD1 matching 10 bases. The ends lost 3 bases at V and 4 bases at J; junction bases unmatched: 11. The CDR3 is 16 amino acids. Germline V gives CDR1 DFQATT, CDR2 SNEGSKA (reference sequence).

The chain couples TRBV12-3 or TRBV12-4 to TRBJ1-2; D perhaps matches TRBD1 (5 bases). V gave up 9 bases and J gave up 3 bases, with 17 bases separating them. The CDR3 is made up of 14 amino acids. CDR3 DNA sequence: TGTGCCAGACCCCGGGCAGGGCGGGACTATGGCTACACCTTC. This sequence encodes CARPRAGRDYGYTF.

The chain employs TRBV4-3 and TRBJ1-1; TRBD1 matches 8 bases. V dropped 3 bases and J dropped 4; count of bases not matched to a gene: 10. The CDR3 totals 16 residues. The germline V gene has CDR1 LGHNA and CDR2 YSLEER. The CDR3 nucleotides are TGCGCCAGCAGCCATCCCGGGACAGGAAAAGTCACTGAAGCTTTCTTT. Amino acids: CASSHPGTGKVTEAFF.

This clonotype has only a few counts. The J gene is TRBJ1-3, the V gene TRBV6-1; D gene uncertain. Looked up from germline, CDR1 is MNHNS and CDR2 is SASEGT. Between the trimmed V and J ends, which lost 0 bases and 4 bases, there was a span of 10 bases. The CDR3 runs 15 residues. In nucleotides, the CDR3 is TGTGCCAGCAGTGAAGCCCCCAGGCCCGGAAACACCATATATTTT. Its protein is CASSEAPRPGNTIYF.

The V call is TRBV2, the J call TRBJ1-2; D not certain. Trimming took off 1 base at V and 8 bases at J, with 8 bases between the two ends. The germline V gene encodes CDR1 SNHLY and CDR2 FYNNEI. The CDR3 spans 12 residues. CDR3 coding DNA: TGTGCCAGCAGTGAAGTCGGTGGGGGCTACACCTTC. It encodes CASSEVGGGYTF.

Points on this clonotype: The junction shows a germline mismatch at one end, possibly a read error. The rearrangement links TRBV6-2 or TRBV6-3 to TRBJ2-7; no clear D. Looked up from germline, CDR1 is MNHEY and CDR2 is SVGEGT. The CDR3 length is 14 residues. The CDR3 protein is CASSDRRSSYEQCF. In DNA, the CDR3 is TGTGCCAGCAGTGATAGACGGTCGTCCTACGAGCAGTGCTTC.

This clonotype came up a few times. The V and J genes are TRBV10-3 and TRBJ2-7; 8 bases are shared with TRBD1. The germline CDR1 and CDR2 sequences are ENHRY and SYGVKD. Unmatched junction bases numbered 12, after V lost 10 bases and J lost 4 bases. CDR3 length: 14 residues. CDR3: CATTRGQGAYEQYF. In DNA, the CDR3 is TGTGCCACCACACGCGGACAGGGCGCGTACGAGCAGTACTTC.